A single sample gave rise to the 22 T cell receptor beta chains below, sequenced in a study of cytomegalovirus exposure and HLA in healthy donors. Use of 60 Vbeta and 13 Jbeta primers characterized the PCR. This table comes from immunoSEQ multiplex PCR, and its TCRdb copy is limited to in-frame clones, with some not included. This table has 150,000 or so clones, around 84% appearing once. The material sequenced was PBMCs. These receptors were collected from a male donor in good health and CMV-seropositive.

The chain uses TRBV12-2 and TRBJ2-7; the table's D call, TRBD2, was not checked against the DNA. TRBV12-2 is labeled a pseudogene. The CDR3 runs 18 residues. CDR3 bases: TGTGCAAGTCGCTTAGCGCGAAATGGGGGGACGACTGTCTACGAGCAGTACTTC. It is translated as CASRLARNGGTTVYEQYF.

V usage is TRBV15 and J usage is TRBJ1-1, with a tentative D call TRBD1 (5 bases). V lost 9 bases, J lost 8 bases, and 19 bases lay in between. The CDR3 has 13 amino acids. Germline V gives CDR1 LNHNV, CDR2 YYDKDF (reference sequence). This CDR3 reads CATSSGFRWEAFF. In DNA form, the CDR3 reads TGTGCCACTAGTTCAGGGTTCCGTTGGGAAGCTTTCTTT.

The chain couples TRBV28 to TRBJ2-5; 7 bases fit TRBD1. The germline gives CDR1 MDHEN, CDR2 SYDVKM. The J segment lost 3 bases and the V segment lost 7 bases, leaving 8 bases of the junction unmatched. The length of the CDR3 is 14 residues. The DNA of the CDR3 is TGTGCCAGCAAGGTTAGGGGGCGCGAAGAGACCCAGTACTTC. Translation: CASKVRGREETQYF.

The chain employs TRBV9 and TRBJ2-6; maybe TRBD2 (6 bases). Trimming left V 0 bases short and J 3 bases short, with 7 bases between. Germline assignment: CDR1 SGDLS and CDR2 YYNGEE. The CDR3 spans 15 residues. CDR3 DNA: TGTGCCAGCAGCGTAGGGGGGGTTGGGGCCAACGTCCTGACTTTC. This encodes CASSVGGVGANVLTF.

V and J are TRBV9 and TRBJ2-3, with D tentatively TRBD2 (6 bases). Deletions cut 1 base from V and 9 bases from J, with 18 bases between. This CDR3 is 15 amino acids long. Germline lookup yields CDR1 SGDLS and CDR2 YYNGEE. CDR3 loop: CASSVWDSLKGTQYF. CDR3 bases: TGTGCCAGCAGCGTATGGGACTCCCTTAAGGGCACGCAGTATTTT.

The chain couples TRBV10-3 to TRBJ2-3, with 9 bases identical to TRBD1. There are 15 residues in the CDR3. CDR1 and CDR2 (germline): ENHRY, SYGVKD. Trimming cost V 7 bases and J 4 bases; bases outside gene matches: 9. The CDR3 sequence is CAINPRDRVSDTQYF. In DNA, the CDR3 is TGTGCCATCAACCCCCGGGACAGGGTGTCAGATACGCAGTATTTT.

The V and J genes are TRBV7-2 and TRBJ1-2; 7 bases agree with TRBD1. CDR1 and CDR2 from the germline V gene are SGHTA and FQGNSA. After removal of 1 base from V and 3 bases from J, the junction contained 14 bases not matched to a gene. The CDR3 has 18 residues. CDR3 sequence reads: CASSLEGRGSPLHYGYTF. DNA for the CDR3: TGTGCCAGCAGCTTAGAGGGCAGGGGGAGCCCCCTACACTATGGCTACACCTTC.

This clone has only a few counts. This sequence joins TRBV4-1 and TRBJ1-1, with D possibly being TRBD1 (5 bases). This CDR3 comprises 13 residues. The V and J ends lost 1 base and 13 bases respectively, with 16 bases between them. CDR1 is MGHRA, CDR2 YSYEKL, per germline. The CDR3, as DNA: TGCGCCAGCAGCCAAGGGAGGGACCGGACGGGTTTCTTT. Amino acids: CASSQGRDRTGFF.

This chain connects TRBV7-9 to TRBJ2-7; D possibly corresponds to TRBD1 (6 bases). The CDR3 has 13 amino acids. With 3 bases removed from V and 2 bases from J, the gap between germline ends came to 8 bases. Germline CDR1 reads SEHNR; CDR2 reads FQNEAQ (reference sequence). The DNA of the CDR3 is TGTGCCAGCAGCTTTGGGGGCCCCTACGAGCAGTACTTC. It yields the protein CASSFGGPYEQYF. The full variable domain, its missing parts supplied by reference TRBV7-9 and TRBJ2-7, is DTGVSQNPRHKITKRGQNVTFRCDPISEHNRLYWYRQTLGQGPEFLTYFQNEAQLEKSRLLSDRFSAERPKGSFSTLEIQRTEQGDSAMYLCASSFGGPYEQYFGPGTRLTVT.

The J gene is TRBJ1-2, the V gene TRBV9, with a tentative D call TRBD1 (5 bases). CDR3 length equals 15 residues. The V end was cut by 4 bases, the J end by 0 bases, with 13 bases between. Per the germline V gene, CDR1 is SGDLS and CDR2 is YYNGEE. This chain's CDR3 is CASSPKDTSNYGYTF. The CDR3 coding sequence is TGTGCCAGCAGCCCAAAGGACACTTCTAACTATGGCTACACCTTC.

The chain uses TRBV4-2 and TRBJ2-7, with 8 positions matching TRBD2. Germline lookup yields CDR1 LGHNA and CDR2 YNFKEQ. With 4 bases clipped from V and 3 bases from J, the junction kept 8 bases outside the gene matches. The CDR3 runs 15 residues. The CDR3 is CASSPGAGENYEQYF. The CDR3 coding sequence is TGTGCCAGCAGCCCAGGAGCGGGGGAGAACTACGAGCAGTACTTC.

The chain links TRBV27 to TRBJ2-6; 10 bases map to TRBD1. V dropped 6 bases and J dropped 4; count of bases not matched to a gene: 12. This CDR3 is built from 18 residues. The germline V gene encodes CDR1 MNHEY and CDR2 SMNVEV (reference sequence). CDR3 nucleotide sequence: TGTGCCAGCAGAACCAATCCCGGGACAGGGGCCGGGGCCAACGTCCTGACTTTC. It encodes CASRTNPGTGAGANVLTF.

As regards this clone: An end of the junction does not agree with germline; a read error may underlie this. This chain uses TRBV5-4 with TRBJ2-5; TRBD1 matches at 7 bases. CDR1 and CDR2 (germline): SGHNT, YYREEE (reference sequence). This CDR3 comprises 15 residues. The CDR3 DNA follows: TGTGCCAGCTCGCACCCACGGGACAGCCAAGAGGCCCAGTACTTC. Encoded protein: CASSHPRDSQEAQYF.

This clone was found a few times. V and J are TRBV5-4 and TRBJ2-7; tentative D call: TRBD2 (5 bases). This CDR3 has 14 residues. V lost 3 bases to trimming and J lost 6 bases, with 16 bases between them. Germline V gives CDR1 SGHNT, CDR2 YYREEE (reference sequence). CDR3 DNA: TGTGCCAGCAGCTCGCAACTCTCGGGGTCCGAGCAGTACTTC. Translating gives CASSSQLSGSEQYF.

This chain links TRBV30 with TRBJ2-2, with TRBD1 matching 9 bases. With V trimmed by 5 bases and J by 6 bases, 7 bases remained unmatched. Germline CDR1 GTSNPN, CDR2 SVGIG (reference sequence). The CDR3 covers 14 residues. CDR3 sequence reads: CAWGTGRNPGELFF. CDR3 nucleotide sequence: TGTGCCTGGGGGACAGGGCGGAATCCCGGGGAGCTGTTTTTT.

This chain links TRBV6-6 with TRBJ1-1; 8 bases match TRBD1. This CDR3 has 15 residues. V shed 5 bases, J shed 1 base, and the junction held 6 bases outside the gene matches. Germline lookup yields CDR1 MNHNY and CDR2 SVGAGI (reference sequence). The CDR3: CASSRGTGWNTEAFF. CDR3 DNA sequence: TGTGCCAGCAGTAGGGGGACAGGTTGGAACACTGAAGCTTTCTTT.

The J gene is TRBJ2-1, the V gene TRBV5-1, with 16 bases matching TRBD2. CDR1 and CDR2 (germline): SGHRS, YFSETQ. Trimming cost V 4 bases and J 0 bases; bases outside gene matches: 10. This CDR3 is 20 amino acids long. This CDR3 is CASSRPGGLAGGSSYNEQFF. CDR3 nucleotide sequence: TGCGCCAGCAGCCGGCCGGGGGGACTAGCGGGAGGGAGCTCCTACAATGAGCAGTTCTTC.

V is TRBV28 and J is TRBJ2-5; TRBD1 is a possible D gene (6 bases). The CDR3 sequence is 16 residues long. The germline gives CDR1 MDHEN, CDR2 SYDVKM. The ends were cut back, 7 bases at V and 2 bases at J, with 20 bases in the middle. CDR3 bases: TGTGCCAGCACCCGAAGGTTTAGGGGGACACAAGAGACCCAGTACTTC. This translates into CASTRRFRGTQETQYF.

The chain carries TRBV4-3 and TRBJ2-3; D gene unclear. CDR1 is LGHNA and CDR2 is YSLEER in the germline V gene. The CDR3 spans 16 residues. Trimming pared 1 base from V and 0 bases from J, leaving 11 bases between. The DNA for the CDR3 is TGCGCCAGCAGCCAAGGGTGGCCAGTTAGCACAGATACGCAGTATTTT. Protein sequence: CASSQGWPVSTDTQYF.

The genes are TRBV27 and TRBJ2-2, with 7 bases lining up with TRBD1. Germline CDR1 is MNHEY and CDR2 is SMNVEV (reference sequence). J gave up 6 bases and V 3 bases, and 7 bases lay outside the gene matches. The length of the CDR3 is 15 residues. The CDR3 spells CASSFGQGVSGELFF. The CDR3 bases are TGTGCCAGCAGTTTTGGGCAGGGGGTATCCGGGGAGCTGTTTTTT.

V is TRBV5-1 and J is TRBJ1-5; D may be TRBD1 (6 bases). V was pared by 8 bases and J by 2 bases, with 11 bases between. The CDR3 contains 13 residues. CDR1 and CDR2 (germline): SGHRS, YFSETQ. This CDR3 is CASSEGGNQPQHF. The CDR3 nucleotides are TGCGCCAGTTCTGAGGGGGGCAATCAGCCCCAGCATTTT.

The CDR3 nucleotides read TGTGCCAGCAGCTTAAGACTAGCGCAGGAGACCCAGTACTTC. It encodes CASSLRLAQETQYF. The chain recombines TRBV7-2 with TRBJ2-5; 8 positions agree with TRBD2. Per the germline V gene, CDR1 is SGHTA and CDR2 is FQGNSA. The CDR3 totals 14 residues. J was trimmed by 5 bases and V by 2 bases; bases with no gene match: 4.